One sample yielded the 24 T cell receptor beta chains listed below, sequenced in a study of identical twins. TCRdb passed the 5' RACE reads through MiXCR, listing each CDR3 protein once. The table records approximately 1.8 million distinct CDR3 sequences, roughly a third of them present only once. Sequencing used cord blood. These receptors were obtained from a newborn girl in good health.

This chain joins TRBV6-5 and TRBJ1-5, with 10 bases lining up with TRBD1. Trimming took 4 bases from V and 5 from J; bases not matched to a gene: 5. Germline-derived CDR1 and CDR2 are MNHEY and SVGAGI. This CDR3 comprises 15 residues. In DNA form, the CDR3 reads TGTGCCAGCAGTTCGTCGGGACAGGGGTATCAGCCCCAGCATTTT. Residues: CASSSSGQGYQPQHF.

This clonotype was found a few times. The chain combines TRBV20-1 with TRBJ1-1, with 7 nucleotides matching TRBD1. This CDR3 spans 13 amino acids. Germline CDR1 reads DFQATT; CDR2 reads SNEGSKA (reference sequence). Unmatched junction bases numbered 4, after V lost 1 base and J lost 5 bases. CDR3 sequence: CSARATGKTEAFF. DNA for the CDR3: TGCAGTGCTAGAGCGACAGGGAAAACTGAAGCTTTCTTT.

This clonotype was counted at least ten times. In DNA form, the CDR3 reads TGCGCCAGCAGCTTGGAGACGGTCTCCTACGAGCAGTACTTC. The encoded protein is CASSLETVSYEQYF. This chain joins TRBV5-1 and TRBJ2-7; D is uncertain. CDR3 length: 14 residues. The V gene lost 0 bases and the J gene lost 0 bases, with 7 bases spanning the gap. Germline values: CDR1 SGHRS, CDR2 YFSETQ.

In this sample, this clonotype turned up a few times. The CDR3 DNA reads TGTGCCAGCAGTTACGGGGGAGGGGGTGAAGCTTTCTTT. It encodes CASSYGGGGEAFF. The chain is built from TRBV6-6 and TRBJ1-1; tentative D call: TRBD1 (6 bases). CDR1 is MNHNY, CDR2 SVGAGI, per germline (reference sequence). V was shortened by 2 bases and J by 7 bases, with 11 bases between the two germline ends. CDR3 length: 13 amino acids.

The chain carries TRBV10-3 and TRBJ2-7, with 11 bases identical to TRBD1. V lost 6 bases to trimming and J lost 7 bases; unmatched junction nucleotides: 8. CDR3 length: 14 amino acids. CDR1 and CDR2 from the germline V gene are ENHRY and SYGVKD. The CDR3 nucleotides read TGTGCCATCAGCAGGACAGGGGGCGAGAATGAGCAGTACTTC. Translating it yields CAISRTGGENEQYF.

This clonotype was seen a handful of times. This chain links TRBV9 with TRBJ2-3, with 12 bases lining up with TRBD2. Germline CDR1 reads SGDLS; CDR2 reads YYNGEE. The CDR3 has 18 amino acids. V trimming: 0 bases; J trimming: 0 bases; junction bases outside the gene matches: 5. The CDR3 region is CASSVVGLAGPSTDTQYF. CDR3 nucleotides: TGTGCCAGCAGCGTAGTAGGACTAGCGGGACCAAGCACAGATACGCAGTATTTT.

Only a few counts were recorded for this clonotype. The chain combines TRBV10-1 with TRBJ2-1; D is unresolved. CDR3 length equals 15 residues. Germline V CDR1 and CDR2: WNHNN, SYGVQD (reference sequence). V shed 3 bases and J shed 5 bases, with 14 bases lying between them. The CDR3 here is CASSEALGGNNEQFF. The CDR3, as DNA: TGCGCCAGCAGTGAAGCGCTCGGTGGGAACAATGAGCAGTTCTTC.

J is TRBJ2-3 and V is TRBV9, with D possibly TRBD2 on 5 matching bases. Germline V gene lookup returns CDR1 SGDLS and CDR2 YYNGEE. The CDR3 extends over 15 amino acids. V shed 0 bases and J shed 2 bases, with 10 bases lying between them. As DNA, the CDR3 is TGTGCCAGCAGCGTAGTATCGCTAGCCACAGATACGCAGTATTTT. Its protein is CASSVVSLATDTQYF.

The chain combines TRBV20-1 with TRBJ1-2, with D maybe TRBD1 (6 bases). In germline, CDR1 is DFQATT, CDR2 SNEGSKA (reference sequence). CDR3 length: 14 residues. Trimming removed 6 bases at V and 6 bases at J, with 20 bases between. CDR3 DNA: TGCAGTGCCAAACAGGGCATTCTGAGGGATGGCTACACCTTC. Protein: CSAKQGILRDGYTF.

The genes are TRBV6-5 and TRBJ2-7, with 9 bases identical to TRBD2. Trimming cost V 6 bases and J 7 bases; bases outside gene matches: 13. The V gene's germline CDR1 is MNHEY and CDR2 SVGAGI. CDR3 length equals 15 residues. The CDR3, as DNA: TGTGCCAGCAGATCGAGGACTAGCGTTTACAATGAGCAGTACTTC. Protein: CASRSRTSVYNEQYF.

The rearrangement links TRBV5-1 to TRBJ2-7; D gene unclear. The CDR3 has 13 residues. Trimming stripped 2 bases from V and 4 bases from J, with 10 bases between. Germline V lookup: CDR1 SGHRS, CDR2 YFSETQ. CDR3 loop: CASSLTHEYEQYF. CDR3 nucleotides: TGCGCCAGCAGCTTAACCCATGAGTACGAGCAGTACTTC. The full variable domain, in which reference TRBV5-1 and TRBJ2-7 provide the parts outside the CDR3, is KAGVTQTPRYLIKTRGQQVTLSCSPISGHRSVSWYQQTPGQGLQFLFEYFSETQRNKGNFPGRFSGRQFSNSRSEMNVSTLELGDSALYLCASSLTHEYEQYFGPGTRLTVT.

The rearrangement uses TRBV19 and TRBJ2-1; 12 nucleotides match TRBD2. Per germline, CDR1 LNHDA and CDR2 SQIVND (reference sequence). The V and J ends lost 3 bases and 0 bases, in that order; junction bases with no gene match: 6. The CDR3 runs to 18 residues. The CDR3 loop reads CASSMGLAGGISYNEQFF. The CDR3 nucleotides read TGTGCCAGTAGTATGGGACTAGCGGGTGGGATCTCCTACAATGAGCAGTTCTTC.

J is TRBJ1-6 and V is TRBV12-3 or TRBV12-4; D might be TRBD1 (5 bases). CDR3 length: 16 amino acids. V lost 6 bases and J lost 2, with 14 bases in between. The CDR3 is CASSGPGRAYNSPLHF. The CDR3 DNA is TGTGCCAGCAGCGGCCCAGGGAGGGCCTATAATTCACCCCTCCACTTT.

The chain is built from TRBV7-6 and TRBJ2-5; D not resolved. This CDR3 has 14 residues. The germline V gene encodes CDR1 SGHVS and CDR2 FNYEAQ. V was shortened by 6 bases and J by 5 bases, with 16 bases between the two germline ends. CDR3 sequence reads: CASRYTIVDETQYF. CDR3 in DNA: TGTGCCAGCAGATATACTATAGTAGATGAGACCCAGTACTTC.

This chain joins TRBV2 and TRBJ1-1; no reliable D call. Germline values: CDR1 SNHLY, CDR2 FYNNEI. This CDR3 has 13 amino acids. The V end lost 7 bases, the J end lost 1 base, and 10 bases lay between the germline ends. The DNA of the CDR3 is TGTGCCAGCAAGACACTAGAGAACACTGAAGCTTTCTTT. Amino acids: CASKTLENTEAFF.

This clonotype was observed a few times. This sequence joins TRBV2 and TRBJ2-1, with D possibly being TRBD2 (6 bases). This CDR3 is built from 16 residues. Germline lookup yields CDR1 SNHLY and CDR2 FYNNEI. V gave up 7 bases and J gave up 0 bases, with 16 bases separating them. In DNA, the CDR3 is TGTGCCAGCACCCTGGAGGGCGGTAGCTCCTACAATGAGCAGTTCTTC. Its translation is CASTLEGGSSYNEQFF.

This clonotype has just one count. The rearrangement joins TRBV15 to TRBJ1-4, with a tentative D call TRBD1 (6 bases). Trimming left V 1 base short and J 9 bases short, with 18 bases between. The CDR3 loop spans 16 amino acids. Germline V gene lookup returns CDR1 LNHNV and CDR2 YYDKDF (reference sequence). CDR3 sequence: CATSRGSGGEEKKLFF. CDR3 sequence (DNA): TGTGCCACCAGCAGAGGTTCGGGGGGCGAGGAGAAAAAACTGTTTTTT.

V is TRBV21-1 and J is TRBJ1-5; the table names TRBD1, a call not compared with the DNA. TRBV21-1 is classified as a pseudogene. The CDR3 consists of 16 residues. The CDR3 loop is CASSTGQAYSNQPQHF. The CDR3 coding sequence is TGTGCCAGCAGCACCGGACAGGCTTATAGCAATCAGCCCCAGCATTTT.

Comments on this clonotype: This may be a read error, as it is one base from a much larger clone. The chain couples TRBV9 to TRBJ2-5; 9 nucleotides align to TRBD2. The germline CDR1 and CDR2 sequences are SGDLS and YYNGEE. The CDR3 covers 15 residues. CDR3 nucleotide sequence: TGTGCCAGCACCACCACGGGACTAGCTGTTGAGACCCAGTCCTTC. Its protein product is CASTTTGLAVETQSF. Together with reference TRBV9 and TRBJ2-5, the CDR3 gives the full variable domain: DSGVTQTPKHLITATGQRVTLRCSPRSGDLSVYWYQQSLDQGLQFLIQYYNGEERAKGNILERFSAQQFPDLHSELNLSSLELGDSALYFCASTTTGLAVETQSFGPGTRLLVL.

V gene TRBV5-1 combines with J gene TRBJ1-2; D is perhaps TRBD1 (6 bases). The ends were cut back, 1 base at V and 3 bases at J, with 13 bases in the middle. Per the germline V gene, CDR1 is SGHRS and CDR2 is YFSETQ. This CDR3 has 15 residues. CDR3 sequence reads: CASSLMTGLDYGYTF. CDR3 DNA: TGCGCCAGCAGCTTGATGACAGGTCTTGACTATGGCTACACCTTC.

This clonotype was observed a handful of times. The V call is TRBV10-3, the J call TRBJ1-5; TRBD1 matches at 10 bases. V shed 2 bases, J shed 9 bases, and the junction held 4 bases outside the gene matches. The CDR3 runs to 14 residues. The V gene's germline CDR1 is ENHRY and CDR2 SYGVKD. CDR3 protein: CAISEMGQGTPQHF. For the CDR3, the DNA is TGTGCCATCAGTGAGATGGGACAGGGGACGCCCCAGCATTTT.

This clonotype was found a few times. At one of its ends the junction is not consistent with the germline gene, which may arise from a read error. V and J are TRBV25-1 and TRBJ2-7; D might be TRBD1 (5 bases). The length of the CDR3 is 15 residues. Germline V lookup: CDR1 MGHDK, CDR2 SYGVNS. CDR3 in amino acids: CTSADRSRSSYEQYF. In DNA, the CDR3 is TGTACCAGCGCCGACAGATCCAGGAGCTCCTACGAGCAGTACTTC.

The chain combines TRBV7-9 with TRBJ1-1; 7 bases match TRBD1. The CDR3 is 13 residues long. The V and J ends lost 7 bases and 5 bases, in that order; junction bases with no gene match: 7. Germline assignment: CDR1 SEHNR and CDR2 FQNEAQ (reference sequence). The CDR3 is CASNRAGGTEAFF. CDR3 DNA: TGTGCCAGCAATCGGGCAGGGGGGACTGAAGCTTTCTTT.

A remark on this clonotype: The junction departs from the called germline gene at one end, perhaps through a read error. V and J are TRBV20-1 and TRBJ2-4, with TRBD2 matching over 8 bases. Germline CDR1 and CDR2: DFQATT and SNEGSKA (reference sequence). CDR3 length: 15 amino acids. The CDR3 protein is CGAIAGGLAKNIQYF. Here the CDR3 DNA reads TGCGGTGCTATTGCGGGGGGACTAGCCAAAAACATTCAGTACTTC.